What follows are 28 T cell receptor beta chains derived from one specimen sequenced in a study of shared clonotypes between healthy human individuals. Measured with immunoSEQ multiplex PCR; TCRdb has only the in-frame clones, and not every one. The sample yields 500,000 to 650,000 clones, around 78% seen once. Sequenced material: PBMCs. These receptors all come from a middle-aged woman in good health. Some clones in this sample may be carry-over from other donors' samples.

The table lists this clone with a count of one. The chain carries TRBV28 and TRBJ2-5; TRBD2 matches 10 bases. The J call is in doubt because the DNA end fits TRBJ2-7 better. There are 15 residues in the CDR3. Germline CDR1 and CDR2: MDHEN and SYDVKM. CDR3 loop: CASSLSSGSSYEQYF. The CDR3 DNA reads as TGTGCCAGCAGTTTATCTAGCGGGAGCTCCTACGAGCAGTACTTC.

The chain couples TRBV5-8 to TRBJ2-7; D is undetermined. The CDR3 has 11 residues. The V end was cut by 4 bases, the J end by 1 base, with 3 bases between. Germline loops: CDR1 SGHTS, CDR2 YDEGEE. In DNA form, the CDR3 reads TGTGCCAGCAGCGCATCCTACGAGCAGTACTTC. As protein: CASSASYEQYF.

The table lists this clone with a count of one. The rearrangement uses TRBV10-2 and TRBJ1-1; tentative D call: TRBD1 (6 bases). The V gene's germline CDR1 is WSHSY and CDR2 SAAADI. V was cut by 2 bases and J by 5 bases, with 12 bases left in between. CDR3 length: 14 amino acids. The CDR3 region is CASSEAGARTEAFF. For the CDR3, the DNA is TGCGCCAGCAGTGAGGCGGGGGCGCGAACTGAAGCTTTCTTT.

V usage is TRBV7-9 and J usage is TRBJ1-2, with 12 positions matching TRBD1. This CDR3 has 16 amino acids. The ends lost 7 bases at V and 8 bases at J; junction bases unmatched: 14. CDR1 is SEHNR and CDR2 is FQNEAQ in the germline V gene (reference sequence). CDR3 in amino acids: CASTSGGGQGASGYTF. CDR3 sequence (DNA): TGTGCCAGCACCTCCGGTGGGGGACAGGGGGCATCGGGCTACACCTTC.

The chain recombines TRBV6-5 with TRBJ2-6; D gene ambiguous. This CDR3 contains 14 residues. V lost 6 bases to trimming and J lost 4 bases, with 10 bases between them. The germline V gene encodes CDR1 MNHEY and CDR2 SVGAGI. CDR3 coding DNA: TGTGCCAGCAGATTGGTATCCGGGGCCAACGTCCTGACTTTC. This codes for CASRLVSGANVLTF.

The V call is TRBV11-2, the J call TRBJ1-3; 8 nucleotides agree with TRBD1. The CDR3 has 16 amino acids. V shed 0 bases and J 4 bases; nucleotides not matched to a gene: 5. Germline-derived CDR1 and CDR2 are SGHAT and FQNNGV. The CDR3 region has the DNA TGTGCCAGCAGCTTAGAACGACAGGGGTACGGAAACACCATATATTTT. It translates to CASSLERQGYGNTIYF.

The rearrangement links TRBV6-4 to TRBJ2-2, with D perhaps TRBD2 (6 bases). Per the germline V gene, CDR1 is MRHNA and CDR2 is SNTAGT. V lost 0 bases and J 0 bases, leaving 20 bases between the germline ends. The length of the CDR3 is 20 residues. CDR3 residues: CASSDSGRDATPTNTGELFF. The CDR3 DNA reads TGTGCCAGCAGTGACTCGGGGCGGGACGCCACCCCTACGAACACCGGGGAGCTGTTTTTT.

The V call is TRBV11-2, the J call TRBJ2-1; 11 bases match TRBD2. Germline V gene data show CDR1 as SGHAT and CDR2 as FQNNGV. This CDR3 region has 16 residues. The V segment lost 5 bases and the J segment 6 bases; nucleotides outside the gene matches: 9. The CDR3 DNA follows: TGTGCCAGCAGCGGCAGACTAGCGGGACTGGGCAATGAGCAGTTCTTC. Protein product: CASSGRLAGLGNEQFF.

V is TRBV28 and J is TRBJ2-7; 9 nucleotides match TRBD1. In germline, CDR1 is MDHEN, CDR2 SYDVKM. The CDR3 extends over 15 amino acids. V was pared by 3 bases and J by 1 base, with 4 bases of the junction left unmatched. The CDR3 nucleotides read TGTGCCAGCAGTTTCCCGGGACAGGGATCCTACGAGCAGTACTTC. Residues: CASSFPGQGSYEQYF.

In this sample, this clone turned up a few times. The gene calls are TRBV15 and TRBJ2-7; no firm D call. Germline loops: CDR1 LNHNV, CDR2 YYDKDF (reference sequence). Trimming left V 0 bases short and J 6 bases short, with 6 bases between. This CDR3 region has 12 residues. CDR3: CATSREGREQYF. CDR3 coding DNA: TGTGCCACCAGCAGAGAGGGCCGCGAGCAGTACTTC.

This chain joins TRBV11-2 and TRBJ2-1, with D possibly matching TRBD2 (5 bases). Germline V gene sequence: CDR1 SGHAT, CDR2 FQNNGV. The CDR3 is 13 amino acids. V lost 4 bases, J lost 5 bases, and 9 bases lay in between. CDR3 in DNA: TGTGCCAGCAGCTCTCTAGCTCACAATGAGCAGTTCTTC. Its protein product is CASSSLAHNEQFF.

Here the CDR3 DNA reads TGTGCCAGCAGTTCAGCCCCAGGGGCGGGAGCTTCCTACGAGCAGTACTTC. Translated, it gives CASSSAPGAGASYEQYF. This chain links TRBV11-2 with TRBJ2-7; perhaps TRBD2 as D (7 bases). The V end was cut by 6 bases, the J end by 1 base, with 22 bases between. The germline CDR1 and CDR2 sequences are SGHAT and FQNNGV. This CDR3 is 17 amino acids long.

The chain is built from TRBV27 and TRBJ1-1; weak D call: TRBD1 (6 bases). The CDR3 covers 14 residues. Between the trimmed V and J ends, which lost 7 bases and 4 bases, there was a span of 16 bases. In germline, CDR1 is MNHEY, CDR2 SMNVEV (reference sequence). The CDR3 here is CASTPDTGFTEAFF. CDR3 nucleotide sequence: TGTGCCAGCACCCCCGACACAGGGTTCACTGAAGCTTTCTTT.

Turning to this clone: The sample has other DNA sequences that encode this CDR3 too. The chain is built from TRBV7-2 and TRBJ2-7; D tentatively fits TRBD1 or TRBD2 (5 bases each). Germline assignment: CDR1 SGHTA and CDR2 FQGNSA. The CDR3 sequence is 13 residues long. Between the trimmed V and J ends, which lost 1 base and 4 bases, there was a span of 8 bases. CDR3 DNA sequence: TGTGCCAGCAGCTTAGGCAGGGAGTACGAGCAGTACTTC. The encoded protein is CASSLGREYEQYF.

This chain links TRBV7-9 with TRBJ1-6; TRBD1 agrees at 8 bases. This CDR3 is built from 15 residues. The ends lost 2 bases at V and 9 bases at J; junction bases unmatched: 6. From germline, CDR1 is SEHNR and CDR2 FQNEAQ (reference sequence). This CDR3 is CASSLLFRGPSPLHF. The CDR3 DNA sequence: TGTGCCAGCAGCTTATTGTTCAGGGGGCCTTCACCCCTCCACTTT.

The rearrangement uses TRBV5-4 and TRBJ2-7; 15 positions agree with TRBD2. This CDR3 contains 16 residues. The ends lost 4 bases at V and 3 bases at J; junction bases unmatched: 5. Germline values: CDR1 SGHNT, CDR2 YYREEE (reference sequence). CDR3 in amino acids: CASSPGTSGRLYEQYF. CDR3 nucleotides: TGTGCCAGCAGCCCCGGGACTAGCGGGAGGCTCTACGAGCAGTACTTC.

DNA for the CDR3: TGTGCCAGCAGGCAGACAGGGAGTAACTACGAGCAGTACTTC. This translates into CASRQTGSNYEQYF. This sequence joins TRBV4-2 and TRBJ2-7; the match to TRBD1 covers 7 bases. There are 14 residues in the CDR3. From germline, CDR1 is LGHNA and CDR2 YNFKEQ. Losses at the gene ends were 6 bases for V and 3 bases for J; bases not matched to a gene: 8.

The chain couples TRBV7-2 to TRBJ2-3, with unresolved D. This CDR3 contains 12 residues. V was cut by 2 bases and J by 6 bases, with 6 bases left in between. The germline gives CDR1 SGHTA, CDR2 FQGNSA. The CDR3 sequence is CASSLRQDTQYF. DNA for the CDR3: TGTGCCAGCAGCTTAAGGCAGGATACGCAGTATTTT.

This sequence joins TRBV18 and TRBJ1-1; D is perhaps TRBD1 (6 bases). V lost 1 base and J 6 bases, leaving 12 bases between the germline ends. The V gene's germline CDR1 is KGHSH and CDR2 LQKENI. The CDR3 totals 14 residues. The CDR3 DNA reads as TGTGCCAGCTCACCACTTTCCGAGGGGGCTGAAGCTTTCTTT. Its translation: CASSPLSEGAEAFF.

This CDR3 is CASSPQLGNNEQFF. The CDR3 nucleotides read TGCGCCAGCAGCCCTCAGTTGGGTAACAATGAGCAGTTCTTC. The rearrangement joins TRBV5-1 to TRBJ2-1, with unresolved D. The CDR3 runs to 14 residues. V lost 4 bases to trimming and J lost 5 bases, with 13 bases between them. CDR1 SGHRS and CDR2 YFSETQ come from the germline V gene.

The rearrangement uses TRBV5-1 and TRBJ2-7; 10 nucleotides align to TRBD1. The CDR3 spans 17 residues. Germline CDR1 reads SGHRS; CDR2 reads YFSETQ. The junction had 15 bases not matched to a gene; V was cut back by 4 bases and J by 5 bases. The CDR3 region has the DNA TGCGCCAGCAGCACCGGGACAGGGGCAAGGGTGGGGAACGAGCAGTACTTC. It codes for CASSTGTGARVGNEQYF.

This clone was counted between two and nine times. The J gene is TRBJ1-2, the V gene TRBV25-1; 8 bases line up with TRBD1. CDR1 is MGHDK and CDR2 is SYGVNS in the germline V gene. The CDR3 contains 14 residues. With V trimmed by 1 base and J by 5 bases, 3 bases remained unmatched. The CDR3 region is CASSESRGRYGYTF. The CDR3 DNA reads TGTGCCAGCAGTGAATCCAGGGGGCGATATGGCTACACCTTC.

This clone was recorded a few times. The J gene is TRBJ1-1, the V gene TRBV6-1; D is undetermined. With 3 bases removed from V and 6 bases from J, the gap between germline ends came to 8 bases. CDR1 MNHNS and CDR2 SASEGT come from the germline V gene. This CDR3 has 12 residues. CDR3 DNA sequence: TGTGCCAGCAGTGATAGGCTCGCTGAAGCTTTCTTT. It codes for CASSDRLAEAFF.

The chain recombines TRBV25-1 with TRBJ2-1, with 8 bases lining up with TRBD2. Per germline, CDR1 MGHDK and CDR2 SYGVNS. This CDR3 comprises 14 residues. V trimming: 4 bases; J trimming: 9 bases; junction bases outside the gene matches: 8. CDR3 protein: CASSAGGLAVEQFF. Here the CDR3 DNA reads TGTGCCAGCAGTGCCGGAGGACTAGCCGTTGAGCAGTTCTTC.

This clone was seen a single time. A far bigger clonotype differs at one base, so this is likely a read error. This sample includes further DNA sequences coding for the same CDR3. The chain recombines TRBV30 with TRBJ2-7; D may be TRBD2 (6 bases). Germline loops: CDR1 GTSNPN, CDR2 SVGIG (reference sequence). The length of the CDR3 is 14 residues. With 0 bases removed from V and 1 base from J, the gap between germline ends came to 10 bases. CDR3 DNA sequence: TGTGCCTGGAGTGTACTTGCGGGGTCCTACGAGCAGTACTTC. This gives the protein CAWSVLAGSYEQYF.

This clone was observed once. The CDR3 nucleotides are TGTGCCAGCAGTTTATGGGCTAGCGGGAGGTACGAGCAGTACTTC. It specifies CASSLWASGRYEQYF. The gene calls are TRBV28 and TRBJ2-7; 11 bases are shared with TRBD2. J lost 4 bases, V lost 0 bases, and 2 bases had no gene match. Germline-derived CDR1 and CDR2 are MDHEN and SYDVKM. This CDR3 is 15 amino acids long.

V and J are TRBV6-5 and TRBJ2-3; 8 bases match TRBD2. J gave up 6 bases and V 2 bases, and 4 bases lay outside the gene matches. This CDR3 is 14 amino acids long. The germline gives CDR1 MNHEY, CDR2 SVGAGI. The CDR3 reads CASSYGTSSDTQYF. The DNA for the CDR3 is TGTGCCAGCAGTTACGGGACTAGTTCCGATACGCAGTATTTT.

The genes are TRBV6-5 and TRBJ2-3; D is unclear. Germline CDR1 and CDR2: MNHEY and SVGAGI. V was cut by 0 bases and J by 2 bases, with 12 bases left in between. The CDR3 is 16 residues long. The chain's CDR3 is CASSYSGGPATDTQYF. The CDR3 region has the DNA TGTGCCAGCAGTTACTCCGGCGGCCCAGCCACAGATACGCAGTATTTT.